The entry that follows covers one T cell receptor beta chain sequence. Its antigen is unidentified. The junction differs from germline at one of its ends, possibly a read error. The sample belongs to a study of CD8 T cells in ankylosing spondylitis. Study conclusions and caveats: Ankylosing spondylitis blood appeared to carry a characteristic TCR beta motif of several highly homologous variants.

Quantitative 5'-RACE with molecular barcodes was used to make the TCR beta libraries. TCRdb analysed the 5' RACE reads with MiXCR anew, one entry per CDR3 protein. This sample has approximately 300,000 distinct CDR3 sequences, with 7.5% to 9% found just once. Germline CDR1 SGHVS, CDR2 FNYEAQ. CDR3 length: 11 residues. V and J are TRBV7-6 and TRBJ2-7; a weak D match, TRBD2 (5 bases). Material: blood, either unsorted or a sorted T cell fraction (not recorded which). The receptor comes from a male donor with ankylosing spondylitis. CDR3 amino acids: CASSLGGQHNF. The CDR3 nucleotides are TGTGCCAGCAGCTTAGGCGGGCAGCATAACTTC.